A selection of T cell receptor beta chains follows, all from one sample in a study of shared clonotypes between healthy human individuals. Generated by immunoSEQ multiplex PCR, the TCRdb table keeps only in-frame clones and is missing some. The table includes nearly 2 million clones, about 95% detected once. Sequenced input: naive CD8+ T cells sorted from blood. The source is a man younger than 35 in good health. Each CDR3 is given with its conserved first and last residue. D genes are given only for firm matches. Clone sizes are given selectively: once, few, many, or a class where the clone is expanded.

size: once
V: TRBV4-1
D: .
J: TRBJ2-7
length: 13
CDR3: CASSQVDGNEQYF
DNA: TGCGCCAGCAGCCAAGTTGATGGGAACGAGCAGTACTTC

size: .
V: TRBV19
D: .
J: TRBJ1-2
length: 15
CDR3: CASSGATRDNYGYTF
DNA: TGTGCCAGTAGTGGAGCTACGAGAGACAACTATGGCTACACCTTC

size: .
V: TRBV18
D: .
J: TRBJ2-7
length: 14
CDR3: CASSSDDTSYEQYF
DNA: TGTGCCAGCTCATCAGATGACACCTCCTACGAGCAGTACTTC

size: .
V: TRBV27
D: .
J: TRBJ2-3
length: 18
CDR3: CASSLSLSRGPRPDTQYF
DNA: TGTGCCAGCAGTTTATCCCTAAGTAGGGGCCCCCGGCCAGATACGCAGTATTTT

size: .
V: TRBV7-9
D: .
J: TRBJ1-2
length: 13
CDR3: CASSARPNYGYTF
DNA: TGTGCCAGCAGCGCCCGGCCTAACTATGGCTACACCTTC

size: .
V: TRBV27
D: TRBD2
J: TRBJ2-3
length: 16
CDR3: CASRDPAGGPTDTQYF
DNA: TGTGCCAGCAGGGACCCTGCGGGGGGACCCACAGATACGCAGTATTTT

size: once
V: TRBV5-1
D: .
J: TRBJ1-1
length: 16
CDR3: CASSPAEMGMNTEAFF
DNA: TGCGCCAGCAGCCCGGCTGAGATGGGAATGAACACTGAAGCTTTCTTT

size: .
V: TRBV4-1
D: TRBD1
J: TRBJ2-5
length: 17
CDR3: CASSQADRGWYQETQYF
DNA: TGCGCCAGCAGCCAGGCTGACAGGGGATGGTACCAAGAGACCCAGTACTTC

size: .
V: TRBV6-5
D: TRBD2
J: TRBJ2-1
length: 14
CDR3: CASKKRETYNEQFF
DNA: TGTGCCAGCAAGAAGCGGGAGACCTACAATGAGCAGTTCTTC

size: .
V: TRBV7-9
D: .
J: TRBJ2-5
length: 11
CDR3: CASGSSETQYF
DNA: TGTGCCAGTGGATCGTCAGAGACCCAGTACTTC

size: .
V: TRBV6-1
D: .
J: TRBJ1-6
length: 18
CDR3: CASSEEHPRGWYNSPLHF
DNA: TGTGCCAGCAGTGAAGAGCATCCAAGGGGCTGGTATAATTCACCCCTCCACTTT

size: .
V: TRBV27
D: TRBD2
J: TRBJ2-3
length: 16
CDR3: CASRYTSGSVADTQYF
DNA: TGTGCCAGCAGGTACACTAGCGGGAGCGTTGCAGATACGCAGTATTTT

size: .
V: TRBV9
D: TRBD1
J: TRBJ1-1
length: 14
CDR3: CASSPTGSNTEAFF
DNA: TGTGCCAGCAGCCCGACAGGGAGCAACACTGAAGCTTTCTTT

size: .
V: TRBV4-1
D: TRBD2
J: TRBJ2-1
length: 16
CDR3: CASSPSQLAGAGEQFF
DNA: TGCGCCAGCAGCCCCTCCCAGCTAGCGGGAGCCGGTGAGCAGTTCTTC

size: .
V: TRBV6-1
D: TRBD1
J: TRBJ2-7
length: 15
CDR3: CASSDGTGGSHEQYF
DNA: TGTGCCAGCAGTGATGGGACAGGGGGTTCCCACGAGCAGTACTTC

size: .
V: TRBV7-9
D: .
J: TRBJ2-7
length: 14
CDR3: CASSLMANPYEQYF
DNA: TGTGCCAGCAGCTTGATGGCTAATCCCTACGAGCAGTACTTC

size: .
V: TRBV20-1
D: .
J: TRBJ2-3
length: 11
CDR3: CSASPGDTQYF
DNA: TGCAGTGCCTCCCCAGGAGATACGCAGTATTTT

size: .
V: TRBV6-5
D: TRBD2
J: TRBJ2-2
length: 16
CDR3: CASSYSGREGAGELFF
DNA: TGTGCCAGCAGTTACTCAGGGCGGGAGGGCGCGGGGGAGCTGTTTTTT

size: .
V: TRBV6-6
D: .
J: TRBJ1-1
length: 14
CDR3: CASNYRLENTEAFF
DNA: TGTGCCAGCAATTACAGGCTGGAGAACACTGAAGCTTTCTTT

size: .
V: TRBV7-9
D: .
J: TRBJ2-1
length: 12
CDR3: CASSLGVYEQFF
DNA: TGTGCCAGCAGCTTAGGCGTATATGAGCAGTTCTTC

size: .
V: TRBV5-6
D: TRBD1
J: TRBJ2-7
length: 15
CDR3: CASSSDRETDYEQYF
DNA: TGTGCCAGCAGCTCGGACAGGGAGACAGACTACGAGCAGTACTTC

size: .
V: TRBV7-9
D: .
J: TRBJ1-2
length: 18
CDR3: CASSPPEGWALKDYGYTF
DNA: TGTGCCAGCAGCCCTCCGGAGGGGTGGGCCCTCAAGGACTATGGCTACACCTTC

size: .
V: TRBV13
D: TRBD1
J: TRBJ2-2
length: 16
CDR3: CASSPGDRGQDGELFF
DNA: TGTGCCAGCAGCCCAGGCGACAGGGGGCAAGACGGGGAGCTGTTTTTT

size: .
V: TRBV9
D: TRBD1
J: TRBJ1-3
length: 15
CDR3: CASSPRTGVGNTIYF
DNA: TGTGCCAGCAGCCCCCGGACAGGGGTAGGAAACACCATATATTTT

size: .
V: TRBV9
D: .
J: TRBJ2-7
length: 14
CDR3: CASSVAATAGEQYF
DNA: TGTGCCAGCAGCGTAGCCGCGACAGCGGGCGAGCAGTACTTC

size: .
V: TRBV2
D: .
J: TRBJ2-4
length: 15
CDR3: CASSDWTEAGNIQYF
DNA: TGTGCCAGCAGTGACTGGACAGAGGCAGGAAACATTCAGTACTTC

size: .
V: TRBV29-1
D: TRBD1
J: TRBJ2-1
length: 14
CDR3: CSVEGQGGYNEQFF
DNA: TGCAGCGTTGAGGGACAGGGAGGCTACAATGAGCAGTTCTTC

size: .
V: TRBV10-3
D: .
J: TRBJ2-3
length: 16
CDR3: CAISEGTPWGTDTQYF
DNA: TGTGCCATCAGTGAGGGGACTCCCTGGGGCACAGATACGCAGTATTTT

size: .
V: TRBV7-6
D: .
J: TRBJ2-2
length: 13
CDR3: CASTFGEGGKLFF
DNA: TGTGCCAGCACCTTCGGGGAGGGGGGGAAGCTGTTTTTT

size: few
V: TRBV11-2
D: .
J: TRBJ1-6
length: 14
CDR3: CASSLPGPNSPLHF
DNA: TGTGCCAGCAGCTTGCCAGGACCCAATTCACCCCTCCACTTT

size: .
V: TRBV7-9
D: .
J: TRBJ2-2
length: 16
CDR3: CASSQRVREWSGELFF
DNA: TGTGCCAGCAGCCAAAGGGTCCGGGAATGGTCCGGGGAGCTGTTTTTT

size: once
V: TRBV5-5
D: .
J: TRBJ1-2
length: 13
CDR3: CASSLGAGVGYTF
DNA: TGTGCCAGCAGCTTGGGCGCCGGGGTAGGCTACACCTTC

size: once
V: TRBV4-1
D: .
J: TRBJ1-2
length: 17
CDR3: CASSQPPGLGANYGYTF
DNA: TGCGCCAGCAGCCAGCCACCTGGTTTGGGTGCTAACTATGGCTACACCTTC

size: .
V: TRBV6-6
D: .
J: TRBJ2-7
length: 16
CDR3: CASSYLVGGNAYEQYF
DNA: TGTGCCAGCAGTTACCTTGTTGGCGGCAATGCCTACGAGCAGTACTTC

size: once
V: TRBV10-2
D: .
J: TRBJ1-2
length: 14
CDR3: CAAEAGRGNYGYTF
DNA: TGCGCCGCTGAAGCCGGGAGGGGTAACTATGGCTACACCTTC

size: .
V: TRBV2
D: .
J: TRBJ2-7
length: 14
CDR3: CASSEALGLNNRYF
DNA: TGTGCCAGCAGTGAAGCGCTAGGACTAAATAATCGGTACTTC

size: .
V: TRBV27
D: TRBD2
J: TRBJ2-7
length: 14
CDR3: CASSDLMGGSEQYF
DNA: TGTGCCAGCAGTGACTTGATGGGAGGGTCCGAGCAGTACTTC

size: once
V: TRBV30
D: TRBD1
J: TRBJ2-7
length: 15
CDR3: CAWSAKGAGAYEQYF
DNA: TGTGCCTGGAGTGCAAAGGGGGCAGGGGCCTACGAGCAGTACTTC

size: .
V: TRBV19
D: .
J: TRBJ2-7
length: 15
CDR3: CASSAFGGGSYEQYF
DNA: TGTGCCAGTAGTGCTTTCGGCGGAGGTTCATACGAGCAGTACTTC

size: .
V: TRBV27
D: TRBD2
J: TRBJ2-5
length: 16
CDR3: CASSSGLAGDQETQYF
DNA: TGTGCCAGCAGTTCCGGACTAGCGGGGGACCAAGAGACCCAGTACTTC

size: .
V: TRBV7-9
D: .
J: TRBJ2-7
length: 13
CDR3: CASSPGGSYEQYF
DNA: TGTGCCAGCAGCCCCGGGGGCTCCTACGAGCAGTACTTC

size: .
V: TRBV6-5
D: TRBD1
J: TRBJ1-2
length: 13
CDR3: CASSAGQGYGYTF
DNA: TGTGCCAGCAGTGCGGGACAGGGTTATGGCTACACCTTC

size: .
V: TRBV18
D: .
J: TRBJ1-2
length: 16
CDR3: CASSPPRGDLTYGYTF
DNA: TGTGCCAGCTCACCACCCCGGGGAGATCTTACCTATGGCTACACCTTC

size: .
V: TRBV20-1
D: .
J: TRBJ2-1
length: 11
CDR3: CSAPLNNEQFF
DNA: TGCAGTGCTCCGCTCAACAATGAGCAGTTCTTC

size: .
V: TRBV23-1
D: .
J: TRBJ2-7
length: 15
CDR3: CASNLRGVASYEQYF
DNA: TGCGCCAGCAACCTGAGGGGGGTGGCCTCCTACGAGCAGTACTTC

size: once
V: TRBV6-5
D: .
J: TRBJ2-5
length: 14
CDR3: CASSFFGEQETQYF
DNA: TGTGCCAGCAGTTTTTTTGGAGAGCAAGAGACCCAGTACTTC